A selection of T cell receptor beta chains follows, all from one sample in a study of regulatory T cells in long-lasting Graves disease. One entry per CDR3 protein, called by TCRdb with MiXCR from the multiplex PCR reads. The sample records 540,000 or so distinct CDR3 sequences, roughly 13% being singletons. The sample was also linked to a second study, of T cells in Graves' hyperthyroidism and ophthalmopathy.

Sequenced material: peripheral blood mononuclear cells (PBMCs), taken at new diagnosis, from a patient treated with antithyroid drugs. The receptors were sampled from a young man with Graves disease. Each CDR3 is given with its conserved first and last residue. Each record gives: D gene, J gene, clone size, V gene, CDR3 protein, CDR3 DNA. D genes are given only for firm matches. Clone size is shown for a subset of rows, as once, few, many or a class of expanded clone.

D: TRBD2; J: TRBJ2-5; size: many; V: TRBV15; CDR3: CATSGRRGSQETQYF; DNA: TGTGCCACCAGCGGTCGTCGCGGGAGTCAAGAGACCCAGTACTTC
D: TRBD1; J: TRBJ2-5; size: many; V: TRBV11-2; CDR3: CASSLNRGQQETQYF; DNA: TGTGCCAGCAGCTTAAACAGGGGGCAGCAAGAGACCCAGTACTTC
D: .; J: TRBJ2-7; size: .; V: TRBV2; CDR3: CATLREATSYEQYF; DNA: TGTGCCACCCTCCGGGAAGCGACTTCCTACGAGCAGTACTTC
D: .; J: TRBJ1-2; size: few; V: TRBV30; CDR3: CAWIMDAAYVNGYTF; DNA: TGTGCCTGGATCATGGACGCAGCCTACGTGAATGGCTACACCTTC
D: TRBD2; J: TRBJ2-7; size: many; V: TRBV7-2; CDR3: CASSLDSGRASEQYF; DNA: TGTGCCAGCAGCCTAGATAGCGGGAGGGCAAGTGAGCAGTACTTC
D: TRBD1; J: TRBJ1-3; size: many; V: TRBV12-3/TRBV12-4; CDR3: CASGLQGAITGNTIYF; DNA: TGTGCCAGCGGCTTACAGGGGGCCATCACTGGAAACACCATATATTTT
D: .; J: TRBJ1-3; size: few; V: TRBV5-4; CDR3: CASSFSSSPGNTIYF; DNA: TGTGCCAGCAGCTTTTCAAGTAGCCCTGGAAACACCATATATTTT
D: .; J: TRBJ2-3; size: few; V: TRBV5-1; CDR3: CASSLVGLNTDTQYF; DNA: TGCGCCAGCAGCTTGGTGGGACTCAACACAGATACGCAGTATTTT
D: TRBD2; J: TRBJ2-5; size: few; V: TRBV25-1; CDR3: CASSDFGTSGAQETQYF; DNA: TGTGCCAGCAGTGACTTCGGGACTAGCGGAGCTCAAGAGACCCAGTACTTC
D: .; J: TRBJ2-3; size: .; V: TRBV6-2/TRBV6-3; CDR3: CASSSNQGDTQYF; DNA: TGTGCCAGCAGTTCCAATCAGGGGGATACGCAGTATTTT
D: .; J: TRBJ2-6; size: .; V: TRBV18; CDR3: CASSPLPRLRANVLTF; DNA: TGTGCCAGCTCACCACTACCGCGGCTTCGTGCCAACGTCCTGACTTTC
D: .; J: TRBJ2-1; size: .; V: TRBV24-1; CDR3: CATSEGGKDNEQFF; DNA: TGTGCCACCAGTGAGGGTGGGAAGGACAATGAGCAGTTCTTC
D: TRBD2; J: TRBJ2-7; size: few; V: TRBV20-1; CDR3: CSALTSGRPFYEQYF; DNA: TGCAGTGCTTTGACTAGCGGGAGGCCCTTCTACGAGCAGTACTTC
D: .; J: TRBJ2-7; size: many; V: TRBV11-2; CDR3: CASSTPGTYEQYF; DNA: TGTGCCAGCAGCACCCCGGGGACCTACGAGCAGTACTTC
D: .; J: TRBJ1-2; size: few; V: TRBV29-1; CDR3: CSVEGLDGYTF; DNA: TGCAGCGTTGAAGGGTTGGATGGCTACACCTTC
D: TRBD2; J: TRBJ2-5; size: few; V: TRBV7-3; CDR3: CASSPLADLTTQYF; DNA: TGTGCCAGCAGCCCACTAGCGGACCTAACGACCCAGTACTTC
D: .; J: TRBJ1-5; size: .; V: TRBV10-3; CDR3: CAISEFKNQPQHF; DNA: TGTGCCATCAGTGAGTTTAAGAATCAGCCCCAGCATTTT
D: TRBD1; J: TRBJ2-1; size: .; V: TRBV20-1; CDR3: CSARTGVHNEQFF; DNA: TGCAGTGCCCGGACAGGTGTCCACAATGAGCAGTTCTTC
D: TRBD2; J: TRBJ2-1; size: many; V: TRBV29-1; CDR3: CSVPVAAPTSGIIREQFF; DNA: TGCAGCGTGCCCGTGGCGGCCCCTACTAGCGGGATAATTCGTGAGCAGTTCTTC
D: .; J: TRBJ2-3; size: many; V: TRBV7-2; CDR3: CASSPTPGTDTQYF; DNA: TGTGCCAGCAGTCCGACCCCAGGCACAGATACGCAGTATTTT
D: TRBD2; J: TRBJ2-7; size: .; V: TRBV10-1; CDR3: CALPTLAGGPTYEQYF; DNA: TGCGCCTTGCCCACACTAGCGGGAGGGCCCACCTACGAGCAGTACTTC
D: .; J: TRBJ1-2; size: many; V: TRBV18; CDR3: CASRLDGNYGYTF; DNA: TGTGCCAGCAGGTTGGACGGAAACTATGGCTACACCTTC
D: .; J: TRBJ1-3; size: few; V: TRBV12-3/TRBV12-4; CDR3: CASSFYSSGNTIYF; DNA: TGTGCCAGCAGTTTCTATAGCTCTGGAAACACCATATATTTT
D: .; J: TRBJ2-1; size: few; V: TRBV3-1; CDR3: CASSQDRIDEQFF; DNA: TGTGCCAGCAGCCAAGACCGAATAGATGAGCAGTTCTTC
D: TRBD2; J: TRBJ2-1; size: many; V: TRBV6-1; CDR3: CASRATSGGNEQFF; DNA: TGTGCCAGCAGAGCGACTAGCGGGGGAAATGAGCAGTTCTTC
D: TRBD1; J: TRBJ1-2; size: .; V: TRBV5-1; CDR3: CASSWDRPNYGYTF; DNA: TGCGCCAGCAGCTGGGACAGACCTAACTATGGCTACACCTTC
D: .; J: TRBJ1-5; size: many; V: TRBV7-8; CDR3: CASSLGGGYQPQHF; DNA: TGTGCCAGCAGCTTAGGGGGGGGATATCAGCCCCAGCATTTT
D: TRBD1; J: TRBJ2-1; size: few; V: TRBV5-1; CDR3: CASNRQGAGHEQFF; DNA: TGCGCCAGCAACCGACAGGGGGCGGGACATGAGCAGTTCTTC
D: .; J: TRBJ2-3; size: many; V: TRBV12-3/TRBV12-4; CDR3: CASSFMSGWGTDTQYF; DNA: TGTGCCAGCAGTTTTATGTCAGGGTGGGGCACAGATACGCAGTATTTT
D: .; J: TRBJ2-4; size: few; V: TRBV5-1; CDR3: CASSFDPLGGKNIQYF; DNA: TGCGCCAGCAGTTTCGACCCCCTGGGGGGCAAAAACATTCAGTACTTC
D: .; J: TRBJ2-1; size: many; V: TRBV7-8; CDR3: CASGLVVTYNEQFF; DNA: TGTGCCAGCGGTCTAGTTGTTACCTACAATGAGCAGTTCTTC
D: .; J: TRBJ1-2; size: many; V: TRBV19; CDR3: CASRPGGGYGYTF; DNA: TGTGCCAGCAGGCCCGGAGGGGGGTATGGCTACACCTTC
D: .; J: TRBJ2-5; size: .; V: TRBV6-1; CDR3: CASRPRVEETQYF; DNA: TGTGCCAGCAGACCCAGGGTTGAGGAGACCCAGTACTTC
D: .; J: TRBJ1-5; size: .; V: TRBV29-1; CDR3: CSVEEAGGQPQHF; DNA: TGCAGCGTTGAAGAGGCCGGAGGTCAGCCCCAGCATTTT
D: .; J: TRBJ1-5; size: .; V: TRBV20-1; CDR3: CSARDRVGTNQPQHF; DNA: TGCAGTGCTAGAGATAGGGTAGGGACCAATCAGCCCCAGCATTTT
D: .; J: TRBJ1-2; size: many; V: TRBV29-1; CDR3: CSVAGGGYGYTF; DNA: TGCAGCGTCGCCGGGGGGGGCTATGGCTACACCTTC
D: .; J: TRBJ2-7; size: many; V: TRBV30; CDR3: CAWSVWGGSYEQYF; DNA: TGTGCCTGGAGTGTCTGGGGAGGCTCCTACGAGCAGTACTTC
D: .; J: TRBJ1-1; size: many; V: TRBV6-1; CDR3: CASSPLRGLPRQNTEAFF; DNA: TGTGCCAGCAGCCCGTTACGCGGACTGCCTCGACAGAACACTGAAGCTTTCTTT
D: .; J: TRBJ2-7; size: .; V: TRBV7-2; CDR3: CASGLGGDEQYF; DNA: TGTGCCAGCGGCTTAGGGGGGGACGAGCAGTACTTC
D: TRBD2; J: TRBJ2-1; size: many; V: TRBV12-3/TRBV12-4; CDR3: CASSFLASGNEQFF; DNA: TGTGCCAGCAGTTTTTTGGCTAGCGGCAATGAGCAGTTCTTC
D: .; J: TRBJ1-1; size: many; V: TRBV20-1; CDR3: CSAISGSGEAFF; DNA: TGCAGTGCTATTTCAGGGTCGGGTGAAGCTTTCTTT
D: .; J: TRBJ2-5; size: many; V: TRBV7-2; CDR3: CASSPARKTQYF; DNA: TGTGCCAGCAGCCCCGCCCGCAAGACCCAGTACTTC
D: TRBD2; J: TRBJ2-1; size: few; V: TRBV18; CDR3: CASSPASTGLAVAYNEQFF; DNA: TGTGCCAGCTCACCCGCGTCAACGGGACTAGCGGTGGCTTACAATGAGCAGTTCTTC
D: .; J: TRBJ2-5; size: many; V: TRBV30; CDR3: CAWRRGGKTQYF; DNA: TGTGCCTGGAGGAGGGGTGGGAAGACCCAGTACTTC
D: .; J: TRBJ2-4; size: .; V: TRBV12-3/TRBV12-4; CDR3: CASSRGEKNIQYF; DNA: TGTGCCAGCAGTAGAGGAGAAAAAAACATTCAGTACTTC
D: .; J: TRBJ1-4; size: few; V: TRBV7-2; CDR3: CASGGGGRTNEKLFF; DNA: TGTGCCAGCGGGGGGGGGGGTAGAACTAATGAAAAACTGTTTTTT
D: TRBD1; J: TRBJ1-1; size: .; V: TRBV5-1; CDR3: CASRTGTGGFEAFF; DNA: TGCGCCAGCAGAACCGGGACAGGGGGCTTTGAAGCTTTCTTT
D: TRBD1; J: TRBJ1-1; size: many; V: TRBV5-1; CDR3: CASSLMPGGLDTEAFF; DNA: TGCGCCAGCAGCTTGATGCCAGGGGGCTTGGACACTGAAGCTTTCTTT
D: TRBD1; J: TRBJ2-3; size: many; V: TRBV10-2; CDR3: CASIGTGGYTQYF; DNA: TGCGCCAGCATCGGCACAGGGGGGTATACGCAGTATTTT
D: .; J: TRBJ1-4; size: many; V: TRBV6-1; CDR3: CASSHLGAQRVTNEKLFF; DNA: TGTGCCAGCAGTCATTTGGGGGCACAAAGGGTTACTAATGAAAAACTGTTTTTT
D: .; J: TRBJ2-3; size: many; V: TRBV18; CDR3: CASLERVSTDTQYF; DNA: TGTGCCAGCTTGGAGCGGGTCAGCACAGATACGCAGTATTTT
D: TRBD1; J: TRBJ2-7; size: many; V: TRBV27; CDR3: CASSTWDSSYEQYF; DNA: TGTGCCAGCAGTACGTGGGACAGTTCCTACGAGCAGTACTTC
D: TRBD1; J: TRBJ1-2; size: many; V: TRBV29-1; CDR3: CSVPTGAIPTYSANYGYTF; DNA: TGCAGCGTGCCCACAGGGGCGATTCCCACATACTCAGCTAACTATGGCTACACCTTC